These 4 T cell receptor beta chains were all obtained from the same sample, sequenced in a study of type 1 regulatory T cells. TCRdb re-derived calls from the reads in MiXCR, one entry per CDR3 protein. The repertoire holds 75,000 to 100,000 distinct CDR3 sequences, with 25% to 40% as singletons. The sequenced sample was CD4+ T cells, either the whole sample or a sorted fraction (not recorded which). The receptors were gathered from a human donor in good health.

By share, this clonotype counts as medium-sized. The V and J genes are TRBV3-1 and TRBJ1-1; no clear D gene. This CDR3 comprises 15 residues. Trimming removed 2 bases from V and 4 bases from J, with 14 bases in between. Germline loops: CDR1 LGHDT, CDR2 YNNKEL (reference sequence). The DNA of the CDR3 is TGTGCCAGCAGCCAATTTCCTGGGATATTCACTGAAGCTTTCTTT. Translated, it gives CASSQFPGIFTEAFF.

The rearrangement links TRBV3-1 to TRBJ2-1; D not resolved. CDR1 is LGHDT, CDR2 YNNKEL, per germline (reference sequence). Between the trimmed V and J ends, which lost 0 bases and 10 bases, there was a span of 7 bases. The CDR3 is 12 amino acids. The CDR3 nucleotides read TGTGCCAGCAGCCAAGATCTGCAAGAGCAGTTCTTC. Translation gives CASSQDLQEQFF.

This clonotype was picked up a small number of times. This chain uses TRBV6-2 or TRBV6-3 with TRBJ2-1, with 8 bases aligning to TRBD2. Trimming removed 4 bases from V and 2 bases from J; junction bases left unmatched: 7. There are 16 residues in the CDR3. Germline loops: CDR1 MNHEY, CDR2 SVGEGT. CDR3 nucleotide sequence: TGTGCCAGCAGTTTGGGACTAGACTTTCCCTACAATGAGCAGTTCTTC. Translating it yields CASSLGLDFPYNEQFF.

This clonotype has only a few counts. V gene TRBV5-1 combines with J gene TRBJ1-5; possibly TRBD1 for D (6 bases). V was clipped by 0 bases and J by 0 bases, with 16 bases between them. Germline V gene lookup returns CDR1 SGHRS and CDR2 YFSETQ. This CDR3 region has 18 residues. CDR3 sequence (DNA): TGCGCCAGCAGCTTGGGAGTTGGGGGCTTCTATAGCAATCAGCCCCAGCATTTT. This codes for CASSLGVGGFYSNQPQHF.